This entry lists 18 T cell receptor beta chains sequenced from one sample in a study of T-cell reconstitution after alpha-beta-depleted transplantation in children. Unique molecular identifiers featured in how the TCRbeta library was prepared. Via MiXCR, TCRdb re-called the PCR reads, giving one row per CDR3 protein. The sample holds 45,000 to 60,000 distinct CDR3 sequences, 52% seen once. The material sequenced was peripheral blood, taken before TCRalphabeta/CD19-depleted stem cell transplant. These receptors were obtained from a boy less than two years old with SCID, due to receive a stem cell transplant.

This rearrangement joins TRBV5-5 to TRBJ2-4, with a possible D match to TRBD2 (6 bases). From germline, CDR1 is SGHKS and CDR2 YYEKEE (reference sequence). The CDR3 consists of 14 residues. The V end lost 4 bases, the J end lost 1 base, and 9 bases lay between the germline ends. CDR3 sequence (DNA): TGTGCCAGCAGCGGAGGGGCTGCCAAAAACATTCAGTACTTC. Encoded protein: CASSGGAAKNIQYF.

The gene calls are TRBV20-1 and TRBJ2-7; D remains ambiguous. The CDR3 sequence is 10 residues long. Germline values: CDR1 DFQATT, CDR2 SNEGSKA (reference sequence). Trimming pared 3 bases from V and 3 bases from J, leaving 3 bases between. For the CDR3, the DNA is TGCAGTGCTAGGGGCTACGAGCAGTACTTC. This gives the protein CSARGYEQYF.

The CDR3 loop reads CASSEQGIENTEAFF. DNA of the CDR3: TGTGCCAGCAGTGAGCAGGGGATCGAAAACACTGAAGCTTTCTTT. The chain employs TRBV2 and TRBJ1-1; tentative D call: TRBD1 (6 bases). Trimming stripped 3 bases from V and 2 bases from J, with 13 bases between. Germline CDR1 reads SNHLY; CDR2 reads FYNNEI. The CDR3 is 15 amino acids. Combining the CDR3 with reference TRBV2 and TRBJ1-1 gives the whole variable domain EPEVTQTPSHQVTQMGQEVILRCVPISNHLYFYWYRQILGQKVEFLVSFYNNEISEKSEIFDDQFSVERPDGSNFTLKIRSTKLEDSAMYFCASSEQGIENTEAFFGQGTRLTVV.

The genes are TRBV4-2 and TRBJ2-7; 7 bases match TRBD1. V lost 4 bases to trimming and J lost 2 bases; unmatched junction nucleotides: 8. From germline, CDR1 is LGHNA and CDR2 YNFKEQ. CDR3 size: 15 residues. The CDR3 sequence is CASSRAGGTAYEQYF. The CDR3 bases are TGTGCCAGCAGCCGCGCAGGGGGAACGGCCTACGAGCAGTACTTC.

J is TRBJ2-3 and V is TRBV7-2; TRBD2 matches 7 bases. The junction had 3 bases not matched to a gene; V was cut back by 2 bases and J by 1 base. This CDR3 spans 15 amino acids. Per germline, CDR1 SGHTA and CDR2 FQGNSA. Here the CDR3 reads CASSLFLAGTDTQYF. DNA of the CDR3: TGTGCCAGCAGCTTATTCCTAGCGGGCACAGATACGCAGTATTTT.

The V gene is TRBV11-1, the J gene TRBJ2-1; TRBD2 aligns across 9 bases. V dropped 1 base and J dropped 4; count of bases not matched to a gene: 14. The CDR3 length is 19 residues. From germline, CDR1 is SGHAT and CDR2 FQDESV (reference sequence). The CDR3 sequence: CASSLEGGLAIVGYNEQFF. In DNA form, the CDR3 reads TGTGCCAGCAGCTTAGAGGGCGGACTAGCGATAGTGGGATACAATGAGCAGTTCTTC.

The chain employs TRBV29-1 and TRBJ2-3; 8 bases line up with TRBD2. Unmatched junction bases numbered 4, after V lost 2 bases and J lost 0 bases. The germline V gene encodes CDR1 SQVTM and CDR2 ANQGSEA. The CDR3 spans 15 residues. The CDR3 loop is CSVEHRGGSTDTQYF. The CDR3 DNA follows: TGCAGCGTTGAACACCGGGGGGGTAGCACAGATACGCAGTATTTT.

The chain links TRBV7-9 to TRBJ2-7; D might be TRBD2 (6 bases). CDR1 SEHNR and CDR2 FQNEAQ come from the germline V gene (reference sequence). Trimming removed 4 bases at V and 6 bases at J, with 19 bases between. The CDR3 totals 15 residues. In DNA form, the CDR3 reads TGTGCCAGCAGCTCCTCCGGAGGGCGGAAAGGCGAGCAGTACTTC. Translating it yields CASSSSGGRKGEQYF.

This clonotype was seen only once. V usage is TRBV5-6 and J usage is TRBJ2-1; D may match TRBD1 or TRBD2 (5 bases each). Germline values: CDR1 SGHDT, CDR2 YYEEEE. Trimming left V 0 bases short and J 15 bases short, with 22 bases between. The CDR3 contains 15 residues. The CDR3 DNA reads as TGTGCCAGCAGCTTGGAGAGTATGGGACGAATTCGTCCGTTCTTC. As protein: CASSLESMGRIRPFF.

This chain uses TRBV28 with TRBJ2-7, with TRBD2 as a possible D gene (6 bases). V was shortened by 10 bases and J by 1 base, with 14 bases between the two germline ends. Per the germline V gene, CDR1 is MDHEN and CDR2 is SYDVKM. This CDR3 contains 13 residues. The CDR3 region is CAIGGHTSYEQYF. DNA of the CDR3: TGTGCCATCGGGGGTCACACGTCCTACGAGCAGTACTTC.

The table lists this clonotype with many counts. J is TRBJ2-7 and V is TRBV5-5, with 9 bases identical to TRBD1. From germline, CDR1 is SGHKS and CDR2 YYEKEE (reference sequence). The CDR3 runs 16 residues. V lost 0 bases, J lost 5 bases, and 9 bases stayed unmatched. This CDR3 reads CASSLAPGQGSDEQYF. The DNA for the CDR3 is TGTGCCAGCAGCTTGGCCCCGGGACAGGGTTCCGACGAGCAGTACTTC. Variable domain in full (rest from reference TRBV5-5 and TRBJ2-7): DAGVTQSPTHLIKTRGQQVTLRCSPISGHKSVSWYQQVLGQGPQFIFQYYEKEERGRGNFPDRFSARQFPNYSSELNVNALLLGDSALYLCASSLAPGQGSDEQYFGPGTRLTVT.

Comments on this clonotype: A much larger clone differs from this one at a single base, so this may be a read error. The rearrangement joins TRBV20-1 to TRBJ2-3; 8 bases fit TRBD2. The CDR3 sequence is 16 residues long. CDR1 is DFQATT and CDR2 is SNEGSKA in the germline V gene (reference sequence). Trimming took 1 base from V and 5 from J; bases not matched to a gene: 11. This chain's CDR3 is CSARAERGGDIDTQYF. DNA for the CDR3: TGCAGTGCTAGAGCCGAACGGGGGGGCGACATAGATACGCAGTATTTT.

The rearrangement uses TRBV7-9 and TRBJ1-1; no clear D gene. The V gene lost 3 bases and the J gene lost 0 bases, with 14 bases spanning the gap. This CDR3 is 16 amino acids long. The germline CDR1 and CDR2 sequences are SEHNR and FQNEAQ (reference sequence). CDR3 in amino acids: CASSFSRVLLNTEAFF. The CDR3 region has the DNA TGTGCCAGCAGCTTCTCCCGAGTCCTCTTGAACACTGAAGCTTTCTTT.

This chain joins TRBV15 and TRBJ1-1, with 9 bases fitting TRBD1. Germline V gene data show CDR1 as LNHNV and CDR2 as YYDKDF (reference sequence). V lost 5 bases to trimming and J lost 6 bases; unmatched junction nucleotides: 4. This CDR3 is 13 amino acids long. In DNA, the CDR3 is TGTGCCACCAGCGGACAGGGGTTAGCTGAAGCTTTCTTT. Its protein product is CATSGQGLAEAFF. The variable domain in full, with the rest retrieved from reference TRBV15 and TRBJ1-1, is DAMVIQNPRYQVTQFGKPVTLSCSQTLNHNVMYWYQQKSSQAPKLLFHYYDKDFNNEADTPDNFQSRRPNTSFCFLDIRSPGLGDTAMYLCATSGQGLAEAFFGQGTRLTVV.

The V call is TRBV20-1, the J call TRBJ1-1; TRBD1 matches at 8 bases. The ends lost 6 bases at V and 5 bases at J; junction bases unmatched: 5. CDR1 is DFQATT and CDR2 is SNEGSKA in the germline V gene (reference sequence). CDR3 length: 12 amino acids. CDR3 in DNA: TGCAGTGCCGCAGGGGGCGCGACTGAAGCTTTCTTT. This codes for CSAAGGATEAFF.

The chain combines TRBV5-5 with TRBJ2-5; 10 bases are a match to TRBD2. The V gene end was trimmed by 5 bases and the J gene end by 4 bases; junction bases not matched to a gene: 8. The CDR3 is 15 residues long. CDR1 is SGHKS, CDR2 YYEKEE, per germline (reference sequence). Here the CDR3 reads CASSPLAGARETQYF. The CDR3, as DNA: TGTGCCAGCAGTCCTCTAGCGGGGGCGAGAGAGACCCAGTACTTC.

This clonotype was detected once. The CDR3 coding sequence is TGTGCCAGCAGCCAAGATGGCCACAGAGACACAGATACGCAGTATTTT. Translated, it gives CASSQDGHRDTDTQYF. The J gene is TRBJ2-3, the V gene TRBV14; D is unclear. This CDR3 is 16 amino acids long. Trimming took 0 bases from V and 2 from J, leaving 12 bases between them. Germline CDR1 reads SGHDN; CDR2 reads FVKESK.

V usage is TRBV4-1 and J usage is TRBJ2-7; no definite D call. V lost 0 bases and J lost 1, with 7 bases in between. Per the germline V gene, CDR1 is MGHRA and CDR2 is YSYEKL. This CDR3 is built from 14 residues. The CDR3: CASSQDLGSYEQYF. In DNA form, the CDR3 reads TGCGCCAGCAGCCAAGATCTAGGTTCCTACGAGCAGTACTTC.